A single sample is the source of the 17 T cell receptor beta chains below, sequenced in a study of T cells in women clearing cervical HPV infection. Only in-frame clones appear in the TCRdb table, and some are missing; sequencing was by immunoSEQ multiplex PCR. This specimen shows around 12,000 clones; the ten leading clones hold under 25%. The sample taken for sequencing was blood buffy coat. Receptor source: a woman aged 18-70 years with a cervical HPV16 infection that either progressed to CIN3+ or cleared (not recorded which).

As regards this clone: The read terminates 3 residues before the CDR3 end, so the remaining end is supplied by the germline J gene. The chain employs TRBV7-3 and TRBJ2-3, with 12 bases matching TRBD2. Germline assignment: CDR1 SGHTA and CDR2 FQGTGA. Trimming took 5 bases from V and 5 from J; bases not matched to a gene: 11. The CDR3 loop spans 17 amino acids. The CDR3 is CASSLTSGGRGRDTQYF. The part of the CDR3 DNA that was read is TGTGCCAGCAGCCTCACTAGCGGGGGGCGGGGGCGAGATACG.

With respect to this clone: Read coverage stops 3 residues before the CDR3 terminus; the germline J gene supplies the remainder. The chain uses TRBV28 and TRBJ1-3; TRBD1 might be the D (5 bases). This CDR3 has 14 residues. V dropped 8 bases and J dropped 2 bases, with 13 bases sitting between them. Germline CDR1 is MDHEN and CDR2 is SYDVKM. The CDR3 bases that were read are TGTGCCAGCCGCGGGGGACTAACTGGAAACACC. It translates to CASRGGLTGNT. The complete CDR3 reads CASRGGLTGNTIYF.

Worth noting for this clone: The read terminates 3 residues ahead of where the CDR3 ends, so the germline J gene completes it. This rearrangement joins TRBV28 to TRBJ1-2, with D perhaps TRBD1 (6 bases). This CDR3 contains 14 residues. Between the trimmed V and J ends, which lost 6 bases and 4 bases, there was a span of 15 bases. Per the germline V gene, CDR1 is MDHEN and CDR2 is SYDVKM. The CDR3 loop reads CASSPTGQTYGYTF. The part of the CDR3 DNA that was read is TGTGCCAGCAGCCCAACCGGACAGACCTATGGC.

Comments on this clone: The read halts 3 residues ahead of the CDR3 end, with the missing end drawn from the germline J gene. The chain is built from TRBV20-1 and TRBJ1-5; the D gene is possibly TRBD1 (5 bases). Trimming took 4 bases from V and 7 from J, leaving 14 bases between them. Germline V gene data show CDR1 as DFQATT and CDR2 as SNEGSKA (reference sequence). CDR3 length: 13 residues. The CDR3 sequence is CSATRQKVQPQHF. CDR3 DNA (partial): TGCAGTGCTACCAGACAGAAGGTGCAGCCC.

Points on this clone: The CDR3 end is not reached by the read, which stops 3 residues before it; the germline J gene fills it in. The genes are TRBV28 and TRBJ2-7; 11 nucleotides match TRBD2. The CDR3 is 15 amino acids. After removal of 4 bases from V and 3 bases from J, the junction contained 5 bases not matched to a gene. Germline V lookup: CDR1 MDHEN, CDR2 SYDVKM. CDR3 sequence reads: CASSSPGLAVYEQYF. The DNA read from the CDR3 is TGTGCCAGCAGTTCTCCGGGACTAGCGGTCTACGAG.

On this clone itself: With the read ending 3 residues before the CDR3 end, the germline J gene is used to fill in that end. The chain joins TRBV5-1 to TRBJ2-4; 7 bases fit TRBD1. The CDR3 totals 16 residues. Trimming cost V 5 bases and J 0 bases; bases outside gene matches: 8. Germline CDR1 and CDR2: SGHRS and YFSETQ. The CDR3 loop is CASRWTGPLAKNIQYF. The DNA read from the CDR3 is TGCGCCAGCAGATGGACAGGTCCTCTAGCCAAAAACATT. Looking up the rest from reference TRBV5-1 and TRBJ2-4 gives the full variable domain: KAGVTQTPRYLIKTRGQQVTLSCSPISGHRSVSWYQQTPGQGLQFLFEYFSETQRNKGNFPGRFSGRQFSNSRSEMNVSTLELGDSALYLCASRWTGPLAKNIQYFGAGTRLSVL.

Of note for this clone: The CDR3 is cut off 3 residues early in the read; its end comes from the germline J gene. The rearrangement uses TRBV7-9 and TRBJ1-2, with 9 bases identical to TRBD1. Trimming removed 5 bases from V and 4 bases from J; junction bases left unmatched: 8. CDR3 length: 15 residues. Germline CDR1 SEHNR, CDR2 FQNEAQ (reference sequence). The CDR3 DNA, read in part, is TGTGCCAGCAGCCCCCGGGACAGGGTGGTCTATGGC. It encodes CASSPRDRVVYG. The whole CDR3 reads CASSPRDRVVYGYTF.

A word on this clone: The CDR3 is cut off 3 residues early in the read; its end comes from the germline J gene. The chain employs TRBV5-1 and TRBJ2-3; 7 nucleotides match TRBD2. The CDR3 is made up of 14 amino acids. In germline, CDR1 is SGHRS, CDR2 YFSETQ. J gave up 0 bases and V 5 bases, and 3 bases lay outside the gene matches. The CDR3 here is CASSGGGSTDTQYF. The sequenced CDR3 bases are TGCGCCAGCAGTGGGGGGGGGAGCACAGATACG.

A note on this clone: The read ends 3 residues shy of where the CDR3 ends; the end is completed using the germline J gene. This chain links TRBV20-1 with TRBJ2-7, with a weak D call TRBD1 (7 bases). V lost 5 bases, J lost 1 base, and 12 bases lay in between. The germline V gene has CDR1 DFQATT and CDR2 SNEGSKA (reference sequence). The CDR3 runs 13 residues. CDR3 residues: CSASTGTSYEQYF. Incomplete CDR3 DNA: TGCAGTGCTTCGACAGGGACTTCCTACGAG.

Points on this clone: The read gets to within 3 residues of the CDR3 end, and the germline J gene fills in the rest. The chain couples TRBV5-8 to TRBJ1-5; 7 bases line up with TRBD1. Trimming took 4 bases from V and 0 from J; bases not matched to a gene: 4. This CDR3 region has 15 residues. Per the germline V gene, CDR1 is SGHTS and CDR2 is YDEGEE. CDR3 bases read: TGTGCCAGCAGCGCGGGACAGCATAGCAATCAGCCC. Protein sequence: CASSAGQHSNQP. The whole CDR3 sequence reads CASSAGQHSNQPQHF.

The CDR3 here is CASSSTGDSPLHF. CDR3 bases read: TGCGCCAGCAGCTCGACAGGTGATTCACCC. This chain links TRBV5-1 with TRBJ1-6; D may be TRBD1 (6 bases). The sequenced fragment ends 3 residues before the CDR3 boundary, so the rest is inferred from the germline J gene. Germline assignment: CDR1 SGHRS and CDR2 YFSETQ. The V gene lost 3 bases and the J gene lost 8 bases, with 9 bases spanning the gap. The CDR3 loop spans 13 amino acids.

Remarks on this clone: The CDR3 end falls 3 residues outside the read, so it is completed with the germline J gene. The chain is built from TRBV10-2 and TRBJ2-1; maybe TRBD1 (6 bases). The length of the CDR3 is 12 residues. Deletions cut 8 bases from V and 4 bases from J, with 9 bases between. The V gene's germline CDR1 is WSHSY and CDR2 SAAADI. The CDR3 loop reads CASGGQYNEQFF. Incomplete CDR3 DNA: TGCGCCAGCGGGGGCCAATACAATGAG.

Of note for this clone: The read ends 3 residues shy of where the CDR3 ends; the end is completed using the germline J gene. The chain has TRBV7-9 and TRBJ1-6; D is uncertain. The germline V gene encodes CDR1 SEHNR and CDR2 FQNEAQ (reference sequence). V shed 1 base and J shed 7 bases, with 5 bases lying between them. The CDR3 loop spans 13 amino acids. The CDR3: CASSLVGNSPLHF. Incomplete CDR3 DNA: TGTGCCAGCAGCTTAGTAGGGAATTCACCC. The full variable domain, its missing parts supplied by reference TRBV7-9 and TRBJ1-6, is DTGVSQNPRHKITKRGQNVTFRCDPISEHNRLYWYRQTLGQGPEFLTYFQNEAQLEKSRLLSDRFSAERPKGSFSTLEIQRTEQGDSAMYLCASSLVGNSPLHFGNGTRLTVT.

Concerning this clone: The missing CDR3 end, 3 residues past where the read stops, is filled in from the germline J gene. This chain links TRBV10-3 with TRBJ2-5; the D gene is possibly TRBD2 (5 bases). This CDR3 has 13 amino acids. V gave up 0 bases and J gave up 3 bases, with 5 bases separating them. Germline lookup yields CDR1 ENHRY and CDR2 SYGVKD. CDR3: CAISESREETQYF. The sequenced CDR3 bases are TGTGCCATCAGTGAGTCGCGGGAAGAGACC.

Turning to this clone: The DNA ends 3 residues before the CDR3 does, and the rest of the CDR3 is filled in from the germline J gene. V usage is TRBV7-2 and J usage is TRBJ2-7; D might be TRBD2 (5 bases). V lost 5 bases to trimming and J lost 6 bases, with 17 bases between them. The germline V gene encodes CDR1 SGHTA and CDR2 FQGNSA. The CDR3 totals 14 residues. The CDR3 bases that were read are TGTGCCAGCAGCCCTAGCCCCGGAACGGGCGAG. As protein: CASSPSPGTGE. The full-length CDR3 reads as CASSPSPGTGEQYF.

The CDR3 region is CASKGYSNQPQHF. CDR3 DNA, as far as it was read: TGTGCCAGCAAAGGTTATAGCAATCAGCCC. V usage is TRBV2 and J usage is TRBJ1-5; D is undetermined. The read falls 3 residues short of the CDR3 end, and the missing part is taken from the germline J gene. The germline V and J ends were trimmed by 7 bases and 0 bases, with 7 bases remaining between them. Germline lookup yields CDR1 SNHLY and CDR2 FYNNEI. There are 13 residues in the CDR3.

Remarks on this clone: With the read ending 3 residues before the CDR3 end, the germline J gene is used to fill in that end. The V and J genes are TRBV18 and TRBJ2-4; D is uncertain. Germline V gene lookup returns CDR1 KGHSH and CDR2 LQKENI. The CDR3 consists of 13 residues. CDR3: CASSPQAQETQYF. The CDR3 DNA, read in part, is TGTGCCAGCTCACCGCAGGCACAAGAGACT. Supplemented by reference TRBV18 and TRBJ2-4, the full variable domain reads NAGVMQNPRHLVRRRGQEARLRCSPMKGHSHVYWYRQLPEEGLKFMVYLQKENIIDESGMPKERFSAEFPKEGPSILRIQQVVRGDSAAYFCASSPQAQETQYFGAGTRLSVL.